This T cell receptor beta chain derives from a study of blood T cell repertoires in COVID-19. V dropped 0 bases and J dropped 0 bases, with 5 bases sitting between them. The length of the CDR3 is 14 residues. The germline gives CDR1 MNHEY, CDR2 SVGAGI. TCRdb's copy holds only in-frame clones and misses some; the assay was immunoSEQ multiplex PCR. Of 180,000 or so clones detected, 65% to 85% appear once; the ten largest clones hold 10% to 15%. The cohort comprised adults aged 18 to 89 years residing in approximately 25 US areas. The chain recombines TRBV6-5 with TRBJ1-1, with no clear D. This clonotype was obtained from a woman aged 55-69 years who had recovered from COVID-19. The sequenced material came from PBMCs or T cells enriched from blood (not recorded which). The CDR3: CASSYSNLNTEAFF. The CDR3 DNA reads TGTGCCAGCAGTTACTCTAATCTGAACACTGAAGCTTTCTTT.